Below, 20 T cell receptor beta chains from the same sample are listed, as sequenced in a study of blood T cell repertoires in COVID-19. Measured with immunoSEQ multiplex PCR; TCRdb has only the in-frame clones, and not every one. The profile covers 150,000 or so clones, with less than 85% appearing a single time and approximately 7.7% taken by the ten largest. The sample consisted of peripheral blood. These receptors all stem from a woman in her sixties or seventies with COVID-19, enrolled during active disease.

The V call is TRBV5-1, the J call TRBJ2-2; 9 positions agree with TRBD1. CDR1 is SGHRS and CDR2 is YFSETQ in the germline V gene. J was trimmed by 1 base and V by 4 bases; bases with no gene match: 5. This CDR3 comprises 16 residues. The chain's CDR3 is CASSPLTGGNTGELFF. The CDR3 bases are TGCGCCAGCAGCCCCCTGACAGGGGGGAACACCGGGGAGCTGTTTTTT. The full variable domain, in which reference TRBV5-1 and TRBJ2-2 provide the parts outside the CDR3, is KAGVTQTPRYLIKTRGQQVTLSCSPISGHRSVSWYQQTPGQGLQFLFEYFSETQRNKGNFPGRFSGRQFSNSRSEMNVSTLELGDSALYLCASSPLTGGNTGELFFGEGSRLTVL.

The rearrangement uses TRBV5-5 and TRBJ1-2; the D is unclear. The V gene's germline CDR1 is SGHKS and CDR2 YYEKEE (reference sequence). V lost 4 bases to trimming and J lost 2 bases, with 18 bases between them. This CDR3 spans 16 amino acids. The CDR3 DNA sequence: TGTGCCAGCAGCCCGCCGGGGTGGTACAGCAACTATGGCTACACCTTC. Residues: CASSPPGWYSNYGYTF.

This chain joins TRBV7-3 and TRBJ2-1, with 11 bases identical to TRBD2. This CDR3 spans 16 amino acids. Trimming took 2 bases from V and 3 from J; bases not matched to a gene: 3. The germline V gene encodes CDR1 SGHTA and CDR2 FQGTGA. The CDR3: CASSLYLAGGYNEQFF. The DNA for the CDR3 is TGTGCCAGCAGCTTATATCTAGCGGGAGGCTACAATGAGCAGTTCTTC.

The chain recombines TRBV5-4 with TRBJ2-5; no definite D call. Germline CDR1 and CDR2: SGHNT and YYREEE (reference sequence). The CDR3 is made up of 13 amino acids. V gave up 0 bases and J gave up 4 bases, with 7 bases separating them. The CDR3 DNA is TGTGCCAGCAGCTTGGAGAACAGAGAGACCCAGTACTTC. Its protein is CASSLENRETQYF.

The gene calls are TRBV19 and TRBJ2-1, with D possibly being TRBD2 (5 bases). CDR3 length equals 15 residues. Deletions cut 6 bases from V and 0 bases from J, with 12 bases between. CDR1 is LNHDA, CDR2 SQIVND, per germline (reference sequence). This CDR3 is CASRLGGSSYNEQFF. DNA of the CDR3: TGTGCCAGTAGATTGGGTGGGAGCTCCTACAATGAGCAGTTCTTC.

The chain joins TRBV6-2 or TRBV6-3 to TRBJ2-1, with 8 bases fitting TRBD2. Germline V lookup: CDR1 MNHEY, CDR2 SVGEGT. The CDR3 is 15 amino acids. Trimming took 4 bases from V and 3 from J; bases not matched to a gene: 5. The CDR3 DNA sequence: TGTGCCAGCAGTTTCAGCGGGAGTGTCTACAATGAGCAGTTCTTC. This sequence encodes CASSFSGSVYNEQFF.

The chain has TRBV2 and TRBJ2-3; D might be TRBD2 (6 bases). V was trimmed by 11 bases and J by 5 bases, leaving 14 bases between them. The CDR3 sequence is 12 residues long. From germline, CDR1 is SNHLY and CDR2 FYNNEI. The CDR3 here is CAGKPGLDTQYF. Written as DNA, the CDR3 is TGTGCCGGCAAACCGGGACTAGATACGCAGTATTTT.

This clone was seen a few times. The rearrangement uses TRBV28 and TRBJ1-3; the D gene is possibly TRBD1 (6 bases). CDR1 is MDHEN and CDR2 is SYDVKM in the germline V gene. The CDR3 loop spans 13 amino acids. V was cut by 4 bases and J by 4 bases, with 8 bases left in between. The CDR3 here is CASSWDTGNTIYF. The CDR3, as DNA: TGTGCCAGCAGTTGGGACACAGGAAACACCATATATTTT.

This chain links TRBV28 with TRBJ1-1; D not certain. Trimming left V 8 bases short and J 1 base short, with 8 bases between. Germline CDR1 and CDR2: MDHEN and SYDVKM. This CDR3 has 12 residues. The CDR3 loop reads CASVSWNTEAFF. The CDR3 DNA is TGTGCCAGCGTGTCGTGGAACACTGAAGCTTTCTTT.

The CDR3 region has the DNA TGTGCCAGCAGTGAAGCCCAGGGGGTGGACGTGGGGACCCAGTACTTC. Translated, it gives CASSEAQGVDVGTQYF. The chain joins TRBV6-1 to TRBJ2-5, with 7 bases fitting TRBD1. This CDR3 is 16 amino acids long. V was clipped by 0 bases and J by 7 bases; unmatched bases: 11. Germline V gene lookup returns CDR1 MNHNS and CDR2 SASEGT.

The V gene is TRBV13, the J gene TRBJ2-5, with 7 bases that match TRBD2. Looked up from germline, CDR1 is PRHDT and CDR2 is FYEKMQ (reference sequence). This CDR3 comprises 15 residues. After removal of 1 base from V and 2 bases from J, the junction contained 4 bases not matched to a gene. The CDR3 protein is CASSLEASGQETQYF. The DNA of the CDR3 is TGTGCCAGCAGCTTAGAAGCTAGCGGTCAAGAGACCCAGTACTTC.

The chain links TRBV14 to TRBJ2-5; 8 positions match TRBD1. J lost 3 bases, V lost 4 bases, and 10 bases had no gene match. The CDR3 totals 16 residues. Germline values: CDR1 SGHDN, CDR2 FVKESK. The CDR3 region is CASSRGSGGGEETQYF. The CDR3 DNA reads TGTGCCAGCAGCCGGGGGTCAGGGGGCGGGGAAGAGACCCAGTACTTC. Looking up the rest from reference TRBV14 and TRBJ2-5 gives the full variable domain: EAGVTQFPSHSVIEKGQTVTLRCDPISGHDNLYWYRRVMGKEIKFLLHFVKESKQDESGMPNNRFLAERTGGTYSTLKVQPAELEDSGVYFCASSRGSGGGEETQYFGPGTRLLVL.

The rearrangement joins TRBV14 to TRBJ2-2, with a tentative D call TRBD2 (7 bases). Germline-derived CDR1 and CDR2 are SGHDN and FVKESK. CDR3 length: 16 amino acids. V lost 4 bases and J lost 0, with 12 bases in between. Here the CDR3 reads CASSPGGVANTGELFF. Here the CDR3 DNA reads TGTGCCAGCAGCCCGGGGGGCGTAGCGAACACCGGGGAGCTGTTTTTT.

This clone was found once. The chain carries TRBV2 and TRBJ2-2; D is perhaps TRBD2 (5 bases). CDR1 is SNHLY, CDR2 FYNNEI, per germline. The CDR3 has 16 residues. With 7 bases removed from V and 0 bases from J, the gap between germline ends came to 15 bases. The CDR3 DNA reads TGTGCCAGCAAACCTTCGGTGAGGGCGAACACCGGGGAGCTGTTTTTT. Its protein product is CASKPSVRANTGELFF.

The V gene is TRBV27, the J gene TRBJ2-2, with D possibly matching TRBD2 (5 bases). V was pared by 4 bases and J by 6 bases, with 33 bases between. CDR1 MNHEY and CDR2 SMNVEV come from the germline V gene (reference sequence). This CDR3 is 21 amino acids long. For the CDR3, the DNA is TGTGCCAGCAGTTCGAGGGTACCGACAACTAAACAAAGTCGTCGTCCCGGGGAGCTGTTTTTT. Its translation: CASSSRVPTTKQSRRPGELFF.

The chain employs TRBV27 and TRBJ2-7, with a weak D call TRBD2 (5 bases). Per the germline V gene, CDR1 is MNHEY and CDR2 is SMNVEV (reference sequence). The CDR3 is made up of 15 amino acids. V was trimmed by 5 bases and J by 0 bases, leaving 14 bases between them. The chain's CDR3 is CASSAPQRSSYEQYF. The CDR3 nucleotides read TGTGCCAGCAGTGCGCCTCAGCGGAGCTCCTACGAGCAGTACTTC.

This chain links TRBV6-5 with TRBJ2-7; a weak D match, TRBD2 (6 bases). Per the germline V gene, CDR1 is MNHEY and CDR2 is SVGAGI. V was shortened by 7 bases and J by 2 bases, with 18 bases between the two germline ends. The CDR3 totals 15 residues. Written as DNA, the CDR3 is TGTGCCAGCACCGTCTCGGCGGGACCGGCCTACGAGCAGTACTTC. Amino acids: CASTVSAGPAYEQYF.

The V and J genes are TRBV19 and TRBJ2-3, with D perhaps matching TRBD1 (6 bases). V lost 4 bases and J lost 3, with 17 bases in between. CDR1 and CDR2 (germline): LNHDA, SQIVND (reference sequence). There are 16 residues in the CDR3. The CDR3 coding sequence is TGTGCCAGTAGTAACCTACCAGGGGCCTCAACAGATACGCAGTATTTT. Protein product: CASSNLPGASTDTQYF. The whole variable domain, filled in from reference TRBV19 and TRBJ2-3, reads DGGITQSPKYLFRKEGQNVTLSCEQNLNHDAMYWYRQDPGQGLRLIYYSQIVNDFQKGDIAEGYSVSREKKESFPLTVTSAQKNPTAFYLCASSNLPGASTDTQYFGPGTRLTVL.

CDR3 sequence (DNA): TGTGCCAGCAGTTTAACGTTACAGGGCCGGGCTTTCTTT. Its protein product is CASSLTLQGRAFF. The chain links TRBV27 to TRBJ1-1; a possible D gene is TRBD1 (6 bases). The CDR3 extends over 13 amino acids. V was trimmed by 2 bases and J by 11 bases, leaving 15 bases between them. Germline V gene lookup returns CDR1 MNHEY and CDR2 SMNVEV (reference sequence).

The rearrangement links TRBV2 to TRBJ2-7; TRBD1 matches 7 bases. This CDR3 region has 14 residues. V lost 6 bases to trimming and J lost 2 bases; unmatched junction nucleotides: 7. Germline-derived CDR1 and CDR2 are SNHLY and FYNNEI. In DNA form, the CDR3 reads TGTGCCAGCAGGGTCGGGACAGTGCCCTACGAGCAGTACTTC. Its translation: CASRVGTVPYEQYF.